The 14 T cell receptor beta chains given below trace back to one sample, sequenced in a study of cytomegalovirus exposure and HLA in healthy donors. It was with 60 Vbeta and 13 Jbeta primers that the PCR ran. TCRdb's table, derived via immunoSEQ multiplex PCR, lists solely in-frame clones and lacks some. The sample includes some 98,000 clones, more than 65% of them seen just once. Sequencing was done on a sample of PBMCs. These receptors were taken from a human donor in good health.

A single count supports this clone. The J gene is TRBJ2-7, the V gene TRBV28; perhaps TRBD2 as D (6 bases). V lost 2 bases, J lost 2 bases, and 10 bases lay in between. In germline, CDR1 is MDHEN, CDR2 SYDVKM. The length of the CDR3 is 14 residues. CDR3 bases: TGTGCCAGCAGTTTAACTAGCCTTACCTACGAGCAGTACTTC. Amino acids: CASSLTSLTYEQYF.

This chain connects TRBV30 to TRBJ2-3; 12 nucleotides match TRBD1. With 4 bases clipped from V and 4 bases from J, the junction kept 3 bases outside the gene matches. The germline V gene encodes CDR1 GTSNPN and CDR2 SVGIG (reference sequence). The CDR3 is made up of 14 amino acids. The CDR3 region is CAWKGTGGADTQYF. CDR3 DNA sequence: TGTGCCTGGAAGGGGACAGGGGGCGCAGATACGCAGTATTTT.

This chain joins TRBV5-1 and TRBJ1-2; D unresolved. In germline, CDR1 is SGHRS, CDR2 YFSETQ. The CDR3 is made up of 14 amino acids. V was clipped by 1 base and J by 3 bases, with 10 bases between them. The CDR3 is CASSLRVGDYGYTF. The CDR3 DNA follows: TGCGCCAGCAGCTTGCGGGTGGGTGACTATGGCTACACCTTC.

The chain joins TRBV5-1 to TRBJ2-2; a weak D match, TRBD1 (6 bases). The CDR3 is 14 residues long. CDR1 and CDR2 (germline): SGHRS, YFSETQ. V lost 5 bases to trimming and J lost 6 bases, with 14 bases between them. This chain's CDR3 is CASREQTGSGELFF. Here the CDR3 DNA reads TGCGCCAGCAGAGAACAGACAGGATCCGGGGAGCTGTTTTTT.

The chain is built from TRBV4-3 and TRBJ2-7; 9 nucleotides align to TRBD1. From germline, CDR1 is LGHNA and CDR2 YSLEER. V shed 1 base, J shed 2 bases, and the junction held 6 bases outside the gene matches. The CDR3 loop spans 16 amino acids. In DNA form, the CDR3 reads TGCGCCAGCAGCCAAGTTATTACAGGGGGCCCCTACGAGCAGTACTTC. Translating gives CASSQVITGGPYEQYF.

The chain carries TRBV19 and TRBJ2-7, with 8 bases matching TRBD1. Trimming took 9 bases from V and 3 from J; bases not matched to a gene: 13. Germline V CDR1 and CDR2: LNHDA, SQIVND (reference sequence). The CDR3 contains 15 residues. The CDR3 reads CASAQGTGMGYEQYF. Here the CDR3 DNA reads TGTGCCAGCGCACAGGGGACAGGTATGGGCTACGAGCAGTACTTC.

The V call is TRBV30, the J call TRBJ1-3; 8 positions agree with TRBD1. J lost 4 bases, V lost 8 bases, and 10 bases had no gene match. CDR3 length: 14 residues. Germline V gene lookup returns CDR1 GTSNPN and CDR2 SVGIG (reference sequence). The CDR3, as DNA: TGTGCCGCAGGGGGCGCGGGGTCGGGAAACACCATATATTTT. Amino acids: CAAGGAGSGNTIYF.

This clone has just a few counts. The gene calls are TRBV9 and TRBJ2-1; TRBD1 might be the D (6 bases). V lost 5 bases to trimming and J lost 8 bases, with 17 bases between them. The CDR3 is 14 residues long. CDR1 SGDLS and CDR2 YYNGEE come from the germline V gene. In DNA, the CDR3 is TGTGCCAGCAGTCTCGGGTGGGGGCGTGATGAGCAGTTCTTC. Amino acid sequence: CASSLGWGRDEQFF.

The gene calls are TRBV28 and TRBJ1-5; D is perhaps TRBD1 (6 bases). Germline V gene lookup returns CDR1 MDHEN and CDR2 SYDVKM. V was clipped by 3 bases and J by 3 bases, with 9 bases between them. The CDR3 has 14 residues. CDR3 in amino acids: CASSLGQVNQPQHF. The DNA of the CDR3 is TGTGCCAGCAGTTTGGGACAAGTCAATCAGCCCCAGCATTTT. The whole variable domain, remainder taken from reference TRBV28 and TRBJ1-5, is DVKVTQSSRYLVKRTGEKVFLECVQDMDHENMFWYRQDPGLGLRLIYFSYDVKMKEKGDIPEGYSVSREKKERFSLILESASTNQTSMYLCASSLGQVNQPQHFGDGTRLSIL.

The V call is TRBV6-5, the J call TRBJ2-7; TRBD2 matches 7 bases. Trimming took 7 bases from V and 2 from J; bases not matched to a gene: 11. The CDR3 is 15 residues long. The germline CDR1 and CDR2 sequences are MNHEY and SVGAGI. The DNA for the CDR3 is TGTGCCAGCAATCGGGGGGAGGGCCCAGCCTACGAGCAGTACTTC. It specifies CASNRGEGPAYEQYF.

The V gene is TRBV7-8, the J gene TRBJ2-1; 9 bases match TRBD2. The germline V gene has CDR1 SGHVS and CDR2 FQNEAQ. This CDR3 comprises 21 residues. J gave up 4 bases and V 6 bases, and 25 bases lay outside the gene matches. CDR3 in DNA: TGTGCCAGCAGACGAACCATTCAGGGCACCCCGGGACTAGCAAGGTACAATGAGCAGTTCTTC. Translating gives CASRRTIQGTPGLARYNEQFF.

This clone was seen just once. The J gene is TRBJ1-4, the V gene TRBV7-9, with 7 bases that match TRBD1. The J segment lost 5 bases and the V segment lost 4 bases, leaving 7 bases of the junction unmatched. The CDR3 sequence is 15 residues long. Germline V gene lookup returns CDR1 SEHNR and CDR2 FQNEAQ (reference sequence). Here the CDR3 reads CASSSPGQLNEKLFF. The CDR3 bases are TGTGCCAGCAGCTCGCCGGGACAGCTCAATGAAAAACTGTTTTTT.

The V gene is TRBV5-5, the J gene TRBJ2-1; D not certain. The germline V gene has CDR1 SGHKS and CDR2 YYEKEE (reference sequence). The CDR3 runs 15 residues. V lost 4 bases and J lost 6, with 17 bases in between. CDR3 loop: CASSLGAVPSNEQFF. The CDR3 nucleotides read TGTGCCAGCAGCCTCGGCGCGGTCCCCTCCAATGAGCAGTTCTTC.

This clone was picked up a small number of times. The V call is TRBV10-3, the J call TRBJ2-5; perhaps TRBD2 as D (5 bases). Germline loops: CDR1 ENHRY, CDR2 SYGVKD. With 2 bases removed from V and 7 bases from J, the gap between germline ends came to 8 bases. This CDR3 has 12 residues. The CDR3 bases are TGTGCCATCAGTGAGGACTATGCGACCCAGTACTTC. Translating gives CAISEDYATQYF.